Described below is a single TCR beta chain sequence and its context. With 7 bases removed from V and 10 bases from J, the gap between germline ends came to 25 bases. The CDR3 totals 15 residues. Germline lookup yields CDR1 LNHDA and CDR2 SQIVND (reference sequence). Profiled with immunoSEQ multiplex PCR; TCRdb holds only in-frame clones, not every one. Of 130,000 to 150,000 clones listed, approximately 91% are singletons. The time point denotes: baseline pretreatment blood. The treatment denotes: 15 Gy SBRT to primary tumor, nephrectomy 4 weeks later. The entry originates in a study of radiation and T cells in renal cell carcinoma.

The V and J genes are TRBV19 and TRBJ1-1; D gene unclear. Here the sequenced sample was blood, taken from a patient whose treatment included radiotherapy and nephrectomy. This clonotype was sampled from a woman aged 45-59 years with renal cell carcinoma. CDR3: CASTSGRQGGSRAFF. CDR3 sequence (DNA): TGTGCCAGTACATCTGGGAGACAAGGAGGTTCAAGAGCTTTCTTT.